This record covers a single T cell receptor beta chain. Its cognate antigen has yet to be identified. The sample holds no much larger clone one base away, and base qualities are not on file. Via the germline V gene, CDR1 is MDHEN and CDR2 SYDVKM. The CDR3 has 15 amino acids, counting the end cysteine and phenylalanine. Of all the DNA, just the CDR3 is kept, 45 bases in frame from base 1. V is reduced by 4 bases and J by 4 bases, leaving a spacing of 14 bases between them. The method behind the library was the immunoSEQ multiplex PCR assay. For the multiplex PCR, a mixture combining 60 forward primers for TCR Vbeta segments and 13 reverse primers for TCR Jbeta segments was used. The CDR3 region of rearranged TCR beta genes was amplified from genomic DNA by a multiplex PCR assay. The Illumina HiSeq System was used to sequence the amplified TCR beta libraries as 87-base-pair reads. The paper's processing steps were these. Across the 500 to 750 repertoires, a later analysis counted roughly 77 million unique TCR beta chains, some 11 million of which were shared by at least two donors. Raw reads were error-corrected and collapsed into unique sequences with a nearest-neighbor algorithm that merged closely related sequences to remove PCR and sequencing errors. Alignment of CDR3 sequences to IMGT reference sequences was used to assign V, D and J gene segments. For a sequence to be retained, at least a six-nucleotide match to both a V gene segment and a J gene segment was required. Rearrangements were classified as productive when the CDR3 lacked stop codons and remained in frame with V and J, and all other rearrangements were classified as non-productive. CDR3 was defined according to IMGT convention as the region running from the second conserved V-encoded cysteine to the conserved J-encoded phenylalanine. The earlier analysis of about 560 of the donors excluded any sequence lacking an unambiguous match to a single V gene segment. An earlier analysis of almost 600 of the donors classified V segments as functional when productive rearrangements were above 56.7% and as segregating when the standard deviation between donors was above 5%. To diagnose cytomegalovirus status from the catalog of TCR beta chain sequences, a statistical classification framework was built. V and J gene assignment, in a later analysis, came from comparing TCR nucleotide sequences with IMGT/GENE-DB human TR gene sequences. Using the TCRdist pipeline, a later analysis assigned CDR3 sequences along with most-parsimonious VDJ recombination scenarios. In a later analysis, every TCR beta chain was defined by the combination of its CDR3 amino acid sequence and its V-gene family, and reads without a unique V-gene family were dropped. A later analysis removed 600 or so highly shared, low-generation-probability nucleotide sequences to deal with suspected cross-contamination and a sequencing artifact. For each public chain, a later analysis derived a clonal expansion index from normalized ranks of inferred template counts within each repertoire. Generation probabilities in a later analysis came from a VDJ recombination model fitted to out-of-frame rearrangements, and those results were checked against IGoR. In a later analysis, TCR-TCR, TCR-HLA and TCR-CMV co-occurrence was scored with hypergeometric tests, and a repertoire-size bias correction was applied to TCR pairs. In a later analysis, false discovery rates were estimated by permuting HLA or CMV assignments 20 times. In a later analysis, co-occurring TCRs were grouped with DBSCAN, and TCRdist sequence similarity was added when clustering was performed within HLA-allele-positive subsets. Repertoires with fewer than 30,000 or more than 120,000 public chains were left out of co-occurrence clustering, as were about 5 repertoires with anomalous nucleotide sharing. Entries here come from immuneACCESS through TCRdb and include only in-frame sequences with V and J called. Some clones fail to appear in such tables; in the studies checked, an unresolved V gene covers under half of the shortfall, and the cause of the remainder is unknown. The V and J calls and the clone size are those of that table, but D and trimming were determined from the DNA. Recorded for this sample are approximately 170,000 clones; roughly 79% of them occurred a single time. The ten most abundant clones make up roughly 1.9% of the sample.

The cohort consisted of approximately 670 healthy bone marrow donors. At the time of sampling, all cohort members were nominally healthy, though unrecorded immune exposures were likely present. The donor was CMV seropositive and belonged to the group of around 300 seropositive cohort members. A peripheral blood sample was provided by each donor, and peripheral blood mononuclear cells were used for TCR beta sequencing. Genomic DNA was extracted from the blood cell samples with the Qiagen DNeasy Blood Extraction Kit. The sample originates from a study of cytomegalovirus exposure and HLA in healthy donors (dated by TCRdb to about 2017). General notes on the study: In an earlier analysis of several hundred of the donors, 276 Gb of sequence data and 95 million to 130 million unique TCR beta sequences from 150 million to 200 million T cells were reported. An early release that covered about 600 HLA-typed donors contained approximately 300 gigabases of sequencing data and 75 million to 100 million unique TCR sequences. Of the approximately 400 genotyped donors, roughly 80% fell in the genetic ancestry cluster associated with self-reported Caucasian donors. The study aimed to test whether cataloging public T cell receptors could reveal signatures of past pathogen exposure. The T cell repertoires of under 700 subjects were profiled by immunosequencing and related to cytomegalovirus serostatus. A separate validation cohort of approximately 120 different subjects was used in addition to the roughly 720-subject first cohort. High-throughput TCR immunosequencing, statistical association of individual TCRs with disease status, and machine learning were combined to predict cytomegalovirus infection status. A later analysis re-examined previously published TCR beta repertoires from several hundred donors and added high-resolution HLA genotyping to investigate patterns of TCR occurrence. The later analysis used no new phenotypic data to find candidate immune exposures, relying instead on TCR beta sequences and their occurrence across donors. In an earlier analysis of 550 to 700 of the donors, high-throughput TCR beta sequencing was used to judge whether each TCR beta V gene segment behaved as functional or pseudogenic. Donor age, sex, ethnicity and CMV serostatus were collected together with the repertoire data. A later genetic analysis took genome-wide SNP genotypes for about three fifths of the 666 donors and used that subset as a discovery cohort. All discovery cohort repertoires had been generated using a single sequencing platform. Both class I and class II loci were covered by HLA typing, at four-digit resolution. Typing coverage differed by locus: A, B, C, DRB1 and DQB1 were typed in about 620-640 donors, DQA1 in 500 to 550, DPA1 in 600 to 610, and DPB1 in roughly 470. A few DR-DQ haplotypes were treated as single units for association and clustering because of strong linkage in the cohort. Among about 370 genotyped donors of the cohort, an average of around 250,000 unique TCR beta nucleotide sequences was sequenced per donor, of which approximately 19% were non-productive. The study at large found these results: Because the 87-base-pair reads could not distinguish some IMGT-functional V segments, including TRBV6-2 and TRBV6-3, those segments were excluded. Only TCR beta chains were sequenced in this cohort, and the absence of alpha or paired-chain data limited detectable features. An association between a missense DCLRE1C variant and V-gene and J-gene trimming of TCR beta chains was found in a later genetic analysis and replicated in an independent cohort. Approximately 16 rarely observed V segments, including chromosome 9 orphons, were excluded from the earlier analysis of approximately 500 of the donors because counts were too low. A total of 150 to 200 TCR beta chains were listed by the study as associated with cytomegalovirus. A later analysis found that most CMV-associated TCR beta chains appeared HLA-restricted, with HLA associations seemingly driven largely by CMV exposure. Sequencing depth was assumed to be roughly uniform across donors in the presence/absence analyses, though that assumption may not hold. While some public TCRs were present in many individuals, most TCR sequences turned up only very rarely across donors. At a false discovery rate of 0.05, a later analysis linked roughly 17,000 TCR beta sequences to specific HLA alleles. In a later analysis, TCR association rates were found to vary across HLA loci, with the most associated TCRs seen for DRB1 alleles and the fewest for HLA-C alleles. Strong co-occurrence of HLA alleles, especially DR and DQ, made assigning TCR associations to individual alleles difficult. Because some donors lacked HLA typing at each locus, the association tests relied only on the typed subset. A later analysis reported that several top co-occurrence clusters appeared linked to parvovirus B19, influenza, CMV and Epstein-Barr virus. According to the authors, the approach could potentially be generalized to other disease states and immunological phenotypes. In both the original and validation cohorts, the classifier was reported to diagnose cytomegalovirus status with high specificity and sensitivity. A further reported finding was that TCR beta sequences accurately predicted the HLA-A and HLA-B alleles for most subjects in the first cohort. Compared with equally common non-associated chains, HLA-associated TCR beta chains in a later analysis were more clonally expanded and had lower generation probabilities. Correlated functional status among segregating V segments might reflect linkage disequilibrium, but an unknown experimental factor could not be ruled out. The only immune exposure information available for the cohort was CMV serostatus. A few of the identified cytomegalovirus-associated TCR beta chains were confirmed in vitro to be specific for cytomegalovirus antigens. Broadly in line with IMGT annotations, most TCR beta V segments showed up in productive rearrangements about 90% or about 30% of the time in an earlier analysis of around 600 of the donors. The sequencing pipeline was judged likely to have produced a cluster of highly shared sequence variants as a technical artifact. Compared with the 666-donor mean, donors in an Asian-associated ancestry cluster had fewer N-insertions in productive TCRs, according to a later genetic analysis.

The chain was built from TRBV28 and TRBJ1-3; the D gene is unclear. The sequence derives from a woman aged 25 to 45 in good health and CMV-seropositive. Sequenced: PBMCs. Read as DNA, the sequence is TGTGCCAGCAGTTCCTCCCTAGTCCCGGGAAACACCATATATTTT. This sequence encodes CASSSSLVPGNTIYF.